Below, one TCR beta chain is given with its context. This sequence may be a read error, since a much larger clone differs from it by one base. Per the germline V gene, CDR1 is SGHRS and CDR2 is YFSETQ. The CDR3 length is 15 residues. This sample's time point: pre-sensitization, week 0. Regarding treatment: therapeutic diphenylcyclopropenone sensitization with weekly scalp DPC. A single record per CDR3 protein comes from TCRdb applying MiXCR to the RACE reads. Of roughly 380,000 distinct CDR3 sequences listed, 4% to 6% are singletons. The sample originates from a study of human T cells and chemical hapten exposure. The wider study: Diphenylcyclopropenone was administered weekly to the scalp of patients throughout the approximately 25-week study.

This sequence was found in a woman between 45 and 60 years old with alopecia areata. Some clones in this sample may be carry-over from other donors' samples. The sample here was whole blood, taken in connection with sensitization to the hapten diphenylcyclopropenone (DPC). The chain carries TRBV5-1 and TRBJ1-2; D is perhaps TRBD1 (6 bases). CDR3 sequence reads: CASSFDGGIVAGYPF. CDR3 sequence (DNA): TGCGCCAGCAGCTTCGACGGGGGCATAGTCGCTGGCTACCCCTTC.